This TCR beta chain was sequenced in a study of PD-L1 blockade in urothelial cancer. Background on the study: The median T cell count in blood samples was some 140,000.

CDR3 length: 13 amino acids. The germline CDR1 and CDR2 sequences are LNHDA and SQIVND (reference sequence). Specified time point: peripheral blood 6 weeks after treatment start. Sample numbers ranged from 1 to 8 per patient, encompassing pretreatment and on-treatment collections. Repertoires were generated with immunoSEQ multiplex PCR, while TCRdb's copy carries only in-frame clones and drops some. The data hold approximately 110,000 clones, with about 91% observed a single time. V is TRBV19 and J is TRBJ2-7; 11 positions match TRBD2. The assigned J gene may be wrong: the sequence end matches TRBJ2-5 better. The source of this sequence is a man between 60 and 70 years old with urothelial cancer. The specimen was PBMCs, collected around atezolizumab (anti-PD-L1) treatment. The CDR3 loop is CASSVAGGETQYF. The DNA for the CDR3 is TGTGCCAGTAGTGTAGCGGGGGGGGAGACCCAGTACTTC.